These 9 T cell receptor beta chains share one sample of origin, sequenced in a study of blood T cell repertoires in COVID-19. The assay was immunoSEQ multiplex PCR, and TCRdb's table has in-frame clones only and misses some. This table has hundreds of thousands of clones, around 90% appearing once. Specimen: peripheral blood. Source of these receptors: a human donor in a cohort sampled during active COVID-19.

V is TRBV15 and J is TRBJ2-3; D possibly corresponds to TRBD1 (6 bases). The V end was cut by 2 bases, the J end by 0 bases, with 6 bases between. The length of the CDR3 is 14 residues. Germline loops: CDR1 LNHNV, CDR2 YYDKDF (reference sequence). The CDR3 loop reads CATSRTGSTDTQYF. The CDR3 DNA follows: TGTGCCACCAGCAGAACAGGGAGCACAGATACGCAGTATTTT.

For the CDR3, the DNA is TGTGCCAGCAGCGTAGGCCTTTACAGCTACGAGCAGTACTTC. Translating gives CASSVGLYSYEQYF. The chain couples TRBV9 to TRBJ2-7; D gene unclear. Deletions cut 0 bases from V and 3 bases from J, with 10 bases between. Germline V gene data show CDR1 as SGDLS and CDR2 as YYNGEE. This CDR3 region has 14 residues.

A remark on this clone: The same CDR3 can be traced to other DNA sequences in this sample. CDR3 sequence reads: CASSVGQGNTEAFF. The CDR3 coding sequence is TGTGCCAGCAGCGTGGGACAGGGGAACACTGAAGCTTTCTTT. V and J are TRBV9 and TRBJ1-1; the match to TRBD1 covers 9 bases. The germline V gene has CDR1 SGDLS and CDR2 YYNGEE. The CDR3 is made up of 14 amino acids. V dropped 2 bases and J dropped 1; count of bases not matched to a gene: 0.

The rearrangement joins TRBV6-2 or TRBV6-3 to TRBJ2-7, with 8 bases fitting TRBD2. This CDR3 has 15 residues. V dropped 4 bases and J dropped 4; count of bases not matched to a gene: 9. CDR1 and CDR2 (germline): MNHEY, SVGEGT. CDR3 sequence reads: CASSLIAGRNYEQYF. CDR3 sequence (DNA): TGTGCCAGCAGTTTGATAGCGGGAAGGAATTACGAGCAGTACTTC.

The CDR3 nucleotides are TGCGCCAGCAGCCCCAGACGGACTGGCGAGCAGTACTTC. Translating gives CASSPRRTGEQYF. V gene TRBV4-1 combines with J gene TRBJ2-7; D perhaps matches TRBD2 (5 bases). Trimming removed 4 bases from V and 6 bases from J, with 13 bases in between. This CDR3 comprises 13 residues. CDR1 MGHRA and CDR2 YSYEKL come from the germline V gene.

The V call is TRBV19, the J call TRBJ2-5, with a possible D match to TRBD2 (6 bases). CDR3 length equals 14 residues. Trimming pared 6 bases from V and 3 bases from J, leaving 14 bases between. Germline lookup yields CDR1 LNHDA and CDR2 SQIVND (reference sequence). CDR3 region: CASRAPSEKETQYF. CDR3 sequence (DNA): TGTGCCAGTAGGGCTCCTAGCGAGAAAGAGACCCAGTACTTC.

V gene TRBV12-3 or TRBV12-4 combines with J gene TRBJ1-6; 10 bases map to TRBD1. Trimming cost V 6 bases and J 9 bases; bases outside gene matches: 2. This CDR3 contains 13 residues. CDR3 bases: TGTGCCAGCAGACGACAGGGGGCTTCACCCCTCCACTTT. Its translation is CASRRQGASPLHF.

This clone was seen only once. V usage is TRBV19 and J usage is TRBJ2-1; 11 bases line up with TRBD2. J was trimmed by 6 bases and V by 4 bases; bases with no gene match: 5. This CDR3 comprises 15 residues. The germline gives CDR1 LNHDA, CDR2 SQIVND (reference sequence). CDR3 loop: CASSTLAGGANEQFF. CDR3 DNA sequence: TGTGCCAGTAGTACCTTAGCGGGGGGGGCCAATGAGCAGTTCTTC.

The DNA of the CDR3 is TGTGCCAGCAGCCAAGGCATAGGGGTTTATGGCTACACCTTC. Amino acids: CASSQGIGVYGYTF. The genes are TRBV3-1 (or the pseudogene TRBV3-2) and TRBJ1-2; perhaps TRBD1 as D (5 bases). Germline V lookup: CDR1 LGHDT, CDR2 YNNKEL (reference sequence). This CDR3 region has 14 residues. Trimming took 1 base from V and 5 from J, leaving 11 bases between them.